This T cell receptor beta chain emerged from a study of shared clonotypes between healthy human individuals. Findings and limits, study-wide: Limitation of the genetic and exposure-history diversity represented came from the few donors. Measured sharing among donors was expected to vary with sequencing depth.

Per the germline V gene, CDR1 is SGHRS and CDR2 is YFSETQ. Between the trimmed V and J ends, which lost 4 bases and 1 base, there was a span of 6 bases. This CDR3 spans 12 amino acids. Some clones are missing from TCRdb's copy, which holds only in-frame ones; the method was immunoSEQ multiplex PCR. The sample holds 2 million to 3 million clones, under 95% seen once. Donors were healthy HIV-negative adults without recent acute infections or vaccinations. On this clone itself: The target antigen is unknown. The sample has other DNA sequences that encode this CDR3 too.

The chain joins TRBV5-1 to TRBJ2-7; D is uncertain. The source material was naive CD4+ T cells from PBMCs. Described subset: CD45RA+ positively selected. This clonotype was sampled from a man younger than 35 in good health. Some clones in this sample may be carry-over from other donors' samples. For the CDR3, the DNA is TGCGCCAGCAGCAGTCCGTCCTACGAGCAGTACTTC. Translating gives CASSSPSYEQYF.